Described below is a single T cell receptor beta chain sequence and its context. Germline V gene lookup returns CDR1 MGHDK and CDR2 SYGVNS. CDR3 length equals 15 residues. J was trimmed by 4 bases and V by 4 bases; bases with no gene match: 4. TCRdb processed the 5' RACE reads anew with MiXCR; each CDR3 protein has one entry. The sample shows 150,000 to 200,000 distinct CDR3 sequences, 11% of them seen only once. This record comes from a study of T-cell memory formation after mild COVID-19. Overall study: The TCR clusters were mostly specific to one donor.

Sequencing used PBMCs or a T cell subset sorted from them (not recorded which). The sequence was obtained from a man younger than 30 who had mild COVID-19 (a few samples of this study predate the infection). Cell type and time point are not known. The J gene is TRBJ1-2, the V gene TRBV25-1, with TRBD1 identical over 12 bases. The CDR3 DNA is TGTGCCAGCAGTGGAGGGACAGGGGGCGTCTATGGCTACACCTTC. It yields the protein CASSGGTGGVYGYTF.